This is a list of T cell receptor beta chains from one sample in a study of neurological immune-mediated disorders. Each CDR3 protein is one row after TCRdb ran MiXCR on the 5' RACE reads. Here the sample spans approximately 74,000 distinct CDR3 sequences, less than 5.5% being singletons. Sequences were obtained from PBMCs. Receptor source: a man younger than 35 with multiple sclerosis. Each CDR3 is given with its conserved first and last residue. A D gene is named only where the DNA matches it firmly. Only some rows state a clone size, as once, few, many or a class for expanded clones.

clone size	D gene	V gene	J gene	CDR3 protein	CDR3 DNA
few	NA	TRBV7-2	TRBJ1-5	CASSWGGRQPQNF	TGTGCCAGCAGCTGGGGGGGTCGGCAGCCCCAGAATTTT
many	NA	TRBV5-6	TRBJ1-5	CASSSTVGQPQHF	TGTGCCAGCAGCTCAACAGTGGGTCAGCCCCAGCATTTT
many	TRBD2	TRBV20-1	TRBJ2-7	CSAEPGTSGYEQYF	TGCAGTGCCGAACCCGGGACTAGCGGCTACGAGCAGTACTTC
many	NA	TRBV5-1	TRBJ1-6	CASSLLPVGSPLHF	TGCGCCAGCAGCTTGTTGCCGGTGGGTTCACCCCTCCACTTT
many	TRBD2	TRBV6-4	TRBJ2-3	CASSDSRGGTDTQYF	TGTGCCAGCAGTGACTCGCGGGGGGGCACAGATACGCAGTATTTT
many	TRBD1	TRBV20-1	TRBJ2-3	CSARDIQGRDTQYF	TGCAGTGCTAGAGATATACAGGGGAGAGATACGCAGTATTTT
many	NA	TRBV4-1	TRBJ2-5	CASSQDGGGAETQYF	TGCGCCAGCAGCCAAGATGGGGGGGGCGCTGAGACCCAGTACTTC
many	NA	TRBV9	TRBJ1-3	CASSVGSEGSGNTIYF	TGTGCCAGCAGCGTAGGGTCCGAGGGGTCTGGAAACACCATATATTTT
many	NA	TRBV5-1	TRBJ1-1	CASSFLDGNTEAFF	TGCGCCAGCAGCTTCTTAGACGGGAACACTGAAGCTTTCTTT
many	NA	TRBV6-5	TRBJ2-1	CASSYSQGPNEQFF	TGTGCCAGCAGTTACTCGCAGGGACCTAATGAGCAGTTCTTC
many	NA	TRBV11-2	TRBJ2-1	CASSSAASRYFYNEQFF	TGTGCCAGCAGCTCCGCAGCTAGTCGGTACTTTTACAATGAGCAGTTCTTC
many	NA	TRBV11-2	TRBJ2-3	CASSLGWTDTQYF	TGTGCCAGCAGCTTAGGATGGACAGATACGCAGTATTTT
many	NA	TRBV7-2	TRBJ1-5	CASSENRIQPQNF	TGTGCCAGCAGCGAGAACAGGATTCAGCCCCAGAATTTT
many	TRBD1	TRBV7-8	TRBJ1-3	CASSLGTGVSRNTIYF	TGTGCCAGCAGCTTGGGGACAGGCGTATCCCGAAACACCATATATTTT
NA	TRBD1	TRBV4-1	TRBJ2-7	CASSQKDRSYEQYF	TGCGCCAGCAGCCAAAAGGACAGGTCCTACGAGCAGTACTTC
few	NA	TRBV20-1	TRBJ1-2	CSARGSWGTNYGYTF	TGCAGTGCTAGAGGGTCATGGGGGACTAACTATGGCTACACCTTC
few	NA	TRBV13	TRBJ1-3	CASSFDRSSGKTIYF	TGTGCCAGCAGCTTCGACAGGAGCTCTGGAAAAACCATATATTTT
many	NA	TRBV5-5	TRBJ1-6	CASSSAPWRGPNSPLNF	TGTGCCAGCAGCTCGGCGCCGTGGCGCGGCCCAAATTCACCCCTCAACTTT
NA	NA	TRBV7-2	TRBJ1-2	CASSFSSGQLGYTF	TGTGCCAGCAGCTTCTCTTCAGGACAGTTAGGCTACACCTTC
many	NA	TRBV10-3	TRBJ1-2	CAISERQILFNYGYTF	TGTGCCATCAGTGAAAGGCAGATCCTATTTAACTATGGCTACACCTTC
NA	NA	TRBV5-5	TRBJ2-1	CASSYRGQSSYNEQFF	TGTGCCAGCAGCTACCGCGGTCAGAGCTCCTACAATGAGCAGTTCTTC
many	NA	TRBV5-1	TRBJ1-5	CASSPRGRNQPQNF	TGCGCCAGCAGCCCTAGGGGACGCAATCAGCCCCAGAATTTT
many	TRBD2	TRBV28	TRBJ2-3	CASSLTSGRRTDTQYF	TGTGCCAGCAGTTTGACTAGCGGGAGACGCACAGATACGCAGTATTTT
many	TRBD2	TRBV20-1	TRBJ2-1	CSARDDGLATYNEQFF	TGCAGTGCTAGAGATGATGGACTAGCGACCTACAATGAGCAGTTCTTC
many	NA	TRBV7-9	TRBJ2-2	CASSLALRERNTGELFF	TGTGCCAGCAGCTTAGCCCTCCGGGAACGGAACACCGGGGAGCTGTTTTTT
many	NA	TRBV12-3/TRBV12-4	TRBJ1-5	CASRSGGRNQPQNF	TGTGCCAGCAGGTCCGGGGGTCGTAATCAGCCCCAGAATTTT
many	NA	TRBV24-1	TRBJ1-1	CATSDFRDSGAFF	TGTGCCACCAGTGATTTTAGGGACTCCGGAGCTTTCTTT
NA	TRBD2	TRBV5-1	TRBJ2-7	CASSNGVGDYEQYF	TGCGCCAGCAGTAACGGGGTTGGGGACTACGAGCAGTACTTT
many	TRBD2	TRBV28	TRBJ2-7	CATSGRAFMEYF	TGTGCCACTAGCGGGAGGGCCTTCATGGAGTACTTC
many	TRBD1	TRBV27	TRBJ1-1	CASSDRQGRNTEAFF	TGTGCCAGCAGTGACCGACAGGGGCGGAACACTGAAGCTTTCTTT
NA	NA	TRBV20-1	TRBJ1-2	CSARDPTGHELMDGYTF	TGCAGTGCTAGAGATCCAACCGGGCACGAACTTATGGATGGCTACACCTTC
few	NA	TRBV5-1	TRBJ2-7	CASSLGSPGRISYEQYF	TGCGCCAGCAGCTTGGGGTCCCCGGGACGGATTTCCTACGAGCAGTACTTC
many	NA	TRBV10-3	TRBJ1-1	CAISDVGNTEAFF	TGTGCCATCAGTGACGTAGGGAACACTGAAGCTTTCTTT
many	NA	TRBV5-1	TRBJ2-5	CASSLDPGVRETQYF	TGCGCCAGCAGCTTGGACCCTGGGGTTCGGGAGACCCAGTACTTC
many	TRBD2	TRBV7-9	TRBJ2-2	CASSLATSVGELFF	TGTGCCAGCAGCTTAGCGACTAGCGTCGGGGAGCTGTTTTTT
many	TRBD1	TRBV20-1	TRBJ2-1	CSADRVLNEQFF	TGCAGCGCGGACAGGGTTTTAAATGAGCAGTTCTTC
many	NA	TRBV6-5	TRBJ2-1	CASTLRDSNEQFF	TGTGCCAGCACCCTCAGAGATAGTAATGAGCAGTTCTTC
few	NA	TRBV7-8	TRBJ2-7	CASSLVAKEQYF	TGTGCCAGCAGCTTAGTAGCGAAAGAGCAGTACTTC
NA	TRBD2	TRBV20-1	TRBJ2-7	CSARERGGSYEQYF	TGCAGTGCTAGAGAACGCGGGGGCTCCTACGAGCAGTACTTC
few	NA	TRBV20-1	TRBJ2-2	CSSLRQEGGGELFF	TGCTCTAGTTTAAGACAGGAAGGCGGCGGGGAGCTGTTTTTT
NA	NA	TRBV29-1	TRBJ1-1	CSVSGGQNTEAFF	TGCAGCGTTTCGGGGGGGCAGAACACTGAAGCTTTCTTT